The 18 T cell receptor beta chains presented below share a single source sample, sequenced in a study of shared clonotypes between healthy human individuals. Produced via immunoSEQ multiplex PCR; TCRdb's table is partial and in-frame only. The table shows about half a million clones, with 75% to 80% occurring only once. Sequenced: PBMCs. The source is a woman aged 40 to 50 in good health. Some clones in this sample may be carry-over from other donors' samples.

This clone was detected only a few times. The chain combines TRBV7-6 with TRBJ2-5; D perhaps matches TRBD1 (6 bases). CDR3 size: 17 residues. Per the germline V gene, CDR1 is SGHVS and CDR2 is FNYEAQ. Trimming took 6 bases from V and 1 from J, leaving 21 bases between them. Here the CDR3 reads CASRPNPFRTAQETQYF. CDR3 nucleotide sequence: TGTGCCAGCAGGCCAAACCCTTTCAGGACAGCCCAAGAGACCCAGTACTTC.

This clone was picked up many times. The chain recombines TRBV19 with TRBJ1-1; D gene ambiguous. Germline values: CDR1 LNHDA, CDR2 SQIVND (reference sequence). Trimming pared 5 bases from V and 0 bases from J, leaving 16 bases between. The CDR3 is 16 residues long. In DNA, the CDR3 is TGTGCCAGTAGTGCGAGAAGCAGGAGCATGAACACTGAAGCTTTCTTT. It codes for CASSARSRSMNTEAFF.

Of note for this clone: A read error is likely here: a far larger clone is one base away. The V call is TRBV27, the J call TRBJ2-2; 8 bases are a match to TRBD2. In germline, CDR1 is MNHEY, CDR2 SMNVEV (reference sequence). This CDR3 region has 13 residues. With 8 bases clipped from V and 4 bases from J, the junction kept 3 bases outside the gene matches. CDR3 coding DNA: TGTGCCAGCGCTAGCGGGCGCACCGGGGAGCTGTTTTTT. Translation: CASASGRTGELFF.

V usage is TRBV30 and J usage is TRBJ2-2, with D uncertain. V lost 0 bases and J 3 bases, leaving 11 bases between the germline ends. The germline gives CDR1 GTSNPN, CDR2 SVGIG (reference sequence). This CDR3 spans 15 amino acids. CDR3 loop: CAWSVPGRDTGELFF. In DNA form, the CDR3 reads TGTGCCTGGAGTGTACCGGGCCGCGACACCGGGGAGCTGTTTTTT.

The rearrangement uses TRBV28 and TRBJ1-1, with D perhaps matching TRBD1 (5 bases). Deletions cut 1 base from V and 5 bases from J, with 17 bases between. CDR1 and CDR2 from the germline V gene are MDHEN and SYDVKM. The length of the CDR3 is 16 residues. For the CDR3, the DNA is TGTGCCAGCAGTTTATACGCAAGTGCTCGGGGGACTGAAGCTTTCTTT. Its protein product is CASSLYASARGTEAFF.

The chain uses TRBV9 and TRBJ2-1, with 9 nucleotides matching TRBD2. V lost 0 bases, J lost 6 bases, and 1 base stayed unmatched. This CDR3 region has 14 residues. Germline V gene data show CDR1 as SGDLS and CDR2 as YYNGEE. The CDR3 reads CASSVGLAVNEQFF. In DNA form, the CDR3 reads TGTGCCAGCAGCGTAGGACTAGCGGTCAATGAGCAGTTCTTC.

The rearrangement uses TRBV4-2 and TRBJ2-7; tentatively, D is TRBD1 (6 bases). The CDR3 contains 15 residues. V lost 1 base to trimming and J lost 5 bases, with 15 bases between them. In germline, CDR1 is LGHNA, CDR2 YNFKEQ. CDR3 sequence: CASSQGAGDFDEQYF. Written as DNA, the CDR3 is TGTGCCAGCAGCCAAGGGGCAGGGGATTTCGACGAGCAGTACTTC.

The chain uses TRBV2 and TRBJ2-7, with D possibly being TRBD1 (7 bases). Between the trimmed V and J ends, which lost 3 bases and 1 base, there was a span of 19 bases. This CDR3 has 17 residues. Germline CDR1 reads SNHLY; CDR2 reads FYNNEI. The CDR3 region is CASSDPPWQGGSYEQYF. The CDR3 DNA is TGTGCCAGCAGTGACCCGCCCTGGCAGGGGGGTTCCTACGAGCAGTACTTC.

This clone was counted between two and nine times. The chain is built from TRBV7-9 and TRBJ1-5, with a tentative D call TRBD1 (5 bases). The CDR3 has 15 amino acids. Deletions cut 5 bases from V and 4 bases from J, with 15 bases between. Germline-derived CDR1 and CDR2 are SEHNR and FQNEAQ (reference sequence). The CDR3 bases are TGTGCCAGCAGCCGGGACCCCGGAGGTAATCAGCCCCAGCATTTT. The encoded protein is CASSRDPGGNQPQHF.

As to this clone: A far larger clone is one base from this, pointing to a likely read error. J is TRBJ2-1 and V is TRBV6-6, with TRBD2 matching over 9 bases. The CDR3 covers 15 residues. J gave up 11 bases and V 5 bases, and 13 bases lay outside the gene matches. Germline V gene sequence: CDR1 MNHNY, CDR2 SVGAGI (reference sequence). CDR3 region: CASSHVGLAGLQQFF. CDR3 coding DNA: TGTGCCAGCAGTCACGTGGGTCTAGCGGGACTTCAGCAGTTCTTC.

A remark on this clone: This is likely an artifact of a read error, given a far larger clone one base away. The sample contains more than one DNA sequence encoding this CDR3. The J gene is TRBJ1-6, the V gene TRBV6-6; the D is unclear. Trimming took off 4 bases at V and 8 bases at J, with 15 bases between the two ends. The CDR3 runs to 15 residues. Germline V gene data show CDR1 as MNHNY and CDR2 as SVGAGI (reference sequence). The CDR3 DNA sequence: TGTGCCAGCAGTTTACTCGTAGGGCCGGATTCACCCCTCCACTTT. Translation: CASSLLVGPDSPLHF.

The rearrangement links TRBV6-6 to TRBJ2-7, with D perhaps matching TRBD2 (5 bases). Between the trimmed V and J ends, which lost 7 bases and 3 bases, there was a span of 10 bases. CDR3 size: 12 residues. CDR1 is MNHNY and CDR2 is SVGAGI in the germline V gene (reference sequence). The CDR3 DNA follows: TGTGCCAGCATGGACGACTACTACGAGCAGTACTTC. Protein sequence: CASMDDYYEQYF.

This chain joins TRBV7-9 and TRBJ2-6; D may be TRBD1 or TRBD2 (5 bases each). Germline CDR1 is SEHNR and CDR2 is FQNEAQ (reference sequence). CDR3 size: 19 residues. V was clipped by 6 bases and J by 0 bases, with 21 bases between them. The chain's CDR3 is CASSSRDGDYVSGANVLTF. CDR3 DNA: TGTGCCAGCAGTTCCAGGGACGGGGATTACGTCTCTGGGGCCAACGTCCTGACTTTC.

This clone was seen repeatedly, ten times or more. Given a much more abundant clone one base away, this may be a read error. The chain has TRBV28 and TRBJ1-2, with a weak D call TRBD1 (6 bases). V gave up 3 bases and J gave up 5 bases, with 13 bases separating them. CDR1 and CDR2 (germline): MDHEN, SYDVKM. The CDR3 runs 14 residues. CDR3: CASSLGGASYGYTF. The CDR3 nucleotides read TGTGCCAGCAGTTTGGGGGGCGCCTCGTATGGCTACACCTTC.

The V and J genes are TRBV5-1 and TRBJ2-1; perhaps TRBD2 as D (6 bases). Germline V gene data show CDR1 as SGHRS and CDR2 as YFSETQ. V lost 4 bases and J lost 5, with 16 bases in between. The CDR3 consists of 15 residues. For the CDR3, the DNA is TGCGCCAGCAGCCTGATAGGGGCGGGAAACAATGAGCAGTTCTTC. It yields the protein CASSLIGAGNNEQFF.

Details on this clone: Only one base separates this from a far larger clonotype, so it likely reflects a read error. Other DNA sequences in this specimen translate into the identical CDR3. This rearrangement joins TRBV5-1 to TRBJ2-5; 8 positions agree with TRBD2. With V trimmed by 3 bases and J by 11 bases, 12 bases remained unmatched. The CDR3 is 14 amino acids. Germline V gene lookup returns CDR1 SGHRS and CDR2 YFSETQ. Written as DNA, the CDR3 is TGCGCCAGCAGCTCGTCGGGGGGGCGCTATGAGCAGTACTTC. This codes for CASSSSGGRYEQYF.

On this clone: The junction departs from the called germline gene at one end, perhaps through a read error. At the DNA level, this CDR3 is encoded by other sequences in the same sample as well. The chain combines TRBV30 with TRBJ2-5; tentatively, D is TRBD2 (6 bases). This CDR3 has 13 residues. Germline V gene sequence: CDR1 GTSNPN, CDR2 SVGIG (reference sequence). Here the CDR3 DNA reads TGCGCCTGGAGTACCGCCGGGGGAGAGACCCAGTACTTC. It yields the protein CAWSTAGGETQYF. The full variable domain, in which reference TRBV30 and TRBJ2-5 provide the parts outside the CDR3, is SQTIHQWPATLVQPVGSPLSLECTVEGTSNPNLYWYRQAAGRGLQLLFYSVGIGQISSEVPQNLSASRPQDRQFILSSKKLLLSDSGFYLCAWSTAGGETQYFGPGTRLLVL.

The chain combines TRBV28 with TRBJ2-7; weak D call: TRBD2 (6 bases). Trimming took 8 bases from V and 12 from J, leaving 23 bases between them. The germline V gene encodes CDR1 MDHEN and CDR2 SYDVKM. CDR3 length: 13 residues. In DNA form, the CDR3 reads TGTGCCAGCTCAGACCCTGCGGGGCGGGCGGGGTACTTC. Translation gives CASSDPAGRAGYF.